This TCR beta chain was profiled in a study of T-cell reconstitution after alpha-beta-depleted transplantation in children. For TCRbeta, the library was prepared with unique molecular identifiers. TCRdb re-called the PCR reads through MiXCR, storing one row per CDR3 protein. The profile shows about half a million distinct CDR3 sequences, around 13% of them singletons. This CDR3 has 12 amino acids. Deletions cut 4 bases from V and 9 bases from J, with 10 bases between. A few counts support this clonotype. The rearrangement links TRBV12-3 or TRBV12-4 to TRBJ2-1; weak D call: TRBD2 (6 bases). This receptor was identified in a human donor who donated a stem cell graft to a child with combined immunodeficiency. Sequences were derived from PBMCs from the stem cell graft donor, sampled from the stem cell graft. CDR3 residues: CASSSPSVEQFF. In DNA form, the CDR3 reads TGTGCCAGCAGTTCCCCTAGCGTTGAGCAGTTCTTC.